The table lists the clone carrying this TCR beta chain with many counts. Antigen specificity is unknown. The presence of a unique molecular identifier marked each TCR cDNA molecule. MiXCR was run by TCRdb on the 5' RACE reads, yielding one entry per CDR3 protein. The sample shows 9,500 to 11,000 distinct CDR3 sequences, around 5.1% of them seen only once. Germline V CDR1 and CDR2: SGHTA, FQGTGA. Trimming stripped 1 base from V and 4 bases from J, with 7 bases between. The CDR3 spans 14 residues. The data belong to a study of spatial heterogeneity in lung cancer. Study at large: The study observed each unique TCR and UMI combination more than ten times on average in raw reads. Regarding the study as a whole: How many expanded intratumoral alpha and beta TCRs were present tracked the tumor mutation count, which was a count of nonsynonymous mutations.

Stated time point: sample taken at primary tumor resection. The chain combines TRBV7-3 with TRBJ2-2; D perhaps matches TRBD2 (5 bases). Here the sequenced sample was lung tumor tissue, taken at surgery. The sequence came from a male donor with early-stage non-small cell lung cancer. The CDR3 nucleotides read TGTGCCAGCAGCTTAAGGGGAGCCACCGGGGAGCTGTTTTTT. Its protein is CASSLRGATGELFF.